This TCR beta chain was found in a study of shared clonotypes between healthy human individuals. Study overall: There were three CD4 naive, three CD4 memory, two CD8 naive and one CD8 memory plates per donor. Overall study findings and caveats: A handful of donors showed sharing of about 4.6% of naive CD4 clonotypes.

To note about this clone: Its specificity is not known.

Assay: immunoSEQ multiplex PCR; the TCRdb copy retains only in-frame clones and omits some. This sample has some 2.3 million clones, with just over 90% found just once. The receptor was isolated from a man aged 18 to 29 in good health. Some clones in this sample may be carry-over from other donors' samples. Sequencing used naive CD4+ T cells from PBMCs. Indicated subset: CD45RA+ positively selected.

Here the CDR3 DNA reads TGTGCCAGCAGTTTACAGCCCAATCAGCCCCAGCATTTT. As protein: CASSLQPNQPQHF. V and J are TRBV7-3 and TRBJ1-5, with D unclear. V was trimmed by 6 bases and J by 3 bases, leaving 9 bases between them. Germline loops: CDR1 SGHTA, CDR2 FQGTGA. The CDR3 runs 13 residues.